Listed below are T cell receptor beta chains from one sample, sequenced in a study of response to subunit inactivated influenza vaccine. One entry per CDR3 protein results from TCRdb running MiXCR on the RT-PCR reads. The table includes about 500,000 distinct CDR3 sequences, roughly 13% detected once. Sample: PBMCs from blood, taken more than 35 days after vaccination. The receptors here all came from a man aged 45-60 years who received an inactivated influenza vaccine. CDR3s include the opening cysteine and the closing phenylalanine or tryptophan. The D gene is left open where the match is weak. The listing skips clone size in some rows; elsewhere it reads once, few, many or a size class.

TGCGCCAGCAGCCAAGGAGAGAGACAGGGGGATGAAAAACTGTTTTTT	CASSQGERQGDEKLFF	TRBJ1-4	TRBD1	TRBV4-3	few
TGTGCCACCAGTGATAATTACGAGCAGTACTTC	CATSDNYEQYF	TRBJ2-7	NA	TRBV24-1	NA
TGTGCCATCATGTCGGGGACAGGGCCCCACAATGAGCAGTTCTTC	CAIMSGTGPHNEQFF	TRBJ2-1	TRBD1	TRBV10-3	few
TGTGCCAGCTCACCAGCCGGGACAGGCTCGATTTCACCCCTCCACTTT	CASSPAGTGSISPLHF	TRBJ1-6	TRBD1	TRBV18	NA
TGTGCCTGGGGGGATACGCAGTATTTT	CAWGDTQYF	TRBJ2-3	NA	TRBV6-9	NA
TGCAGTGCTAAGACAGGCCCCTACGAGCAGTACTTC	CSAKTGPYEQYF	TRBJ2-7	NA	TRBV20-1	NA
TGTGCCAGCAGTTTACAACTCAATGAGCAGTTCTTC	CASSLQLNEQFF	TRBJ2-1	NA	TRBV28	few
TGTGCCAGCAGCTTAACGTCGGCTAGCGGATCCACAGATACGCAGTATTTT	CASSLTSASGSTDTQYF	TRBJ2-3	TRBD2	TRBV7-2	few
TGTGCCAGCAGCCAGGGGAGGGGCCAGGGCGGACAGCCCCAGCATTTT	CASSQGRGQGGQPQHF	TRBJ1-5	NA	TRBV12-3/TRBV12-4	NA
TGTGCCAGCAGCGTAGCAGGAGTAGCTAACTATGGCTACACCTTC	CASSVAGVANYGYTF	TRBJ1-2	NA	TRBV9	NA
TGTGCCAGCAATCAACTAGCGGGGGATAGCTCCTACAATGAGCAGTTCTTC	CASNQLAGDSSYNEQFF	TRBJ2-1	TRBD2	TRBV12-3/TRBV12-4	few
TGTGCCAGCAGTTTAGGGCAGGGGAGGGATACGCAGTATTTT	CASSLGQGRDTQYF	TRBJ2-3	NA	TRBV12-3/TRBV12-4	few
TGTGCCAGCAGTATCTCACAGGGTTCCGGGGCCAACGTCCTGACTTTC	CASSISQGSGANVLTF	TRBJ2-6	NA	TRBV6-1	NA
TGCAGTGCTTCCCGACAGGGCCTGAGGGGCTACACCTTC	CSASRQGLRGYTF	TRBJ1-2	TRBD1	TRBV20-1	many
TGTGCCAGCTTCAATGGGGCTAGCGGGGATACCTACAATGAGCAGTTCTTC	CASFNGASGDTYNEQFF	TRBJ2-1	TRBD2	TRBV11-3	few
TGTGCCAGCAGTTGGGGACAGCCCTACAATGAGCAGTTCTTC	CASSWGQPYNEQFF	TRBJ2-1	TRBD1	TRBV12-3/TRBV12-4	many
TGTGCCAGCAGTGAGACTAGCTCCTCCTACAATGAGCAGTTCTTC	CASSETSSSYNEQFF	TRBJ2-1	TRBD2	TRBV25-1	few
TGCAGTGCTAGGAGCAGGGAGGAAGGATTGGTCTCCTACAATGAGCAGTTCTTC	CSARSREEGLVSYNEQFF	TRBJ2-1	NA	TRBV20-1	few
TGTGCCAGCAGGGGGACAGGGGCCCACTATGGCTACACCTTC	CASRGTGAHYGYTF	TRBJ1-2	TRBD1	TRBV6-4	NA
TGTGCCAGCAGCTTACCCTTTTCACTCGGGGAGCTGTTTTTT	CASSLPFSLGELFF	TRBJ2-2	NA	TRBV7-2	many
TGCGCCAGCAGCTTCGTGACAGGGGACTACGAGCAGTACTTC	CASSFVTGDYEQYF	TRBJ2-7	TRBD1	TRBV5-1	NA
TGCGCCAGCAGCTTGGCCCCGGGCACAGCGGGCACTGAAGCTTTCTTT	CASSLAPGTAGTEAFF	TRBJ1-1	NA	TRBV5-1	few
TGTGCCAGCAGCTTAGGGGATCCGGTCTGGGAAAGTTTAAGCAATCAGCCCCAGCATTTT	CASSLGDPVWESLSNQPQHF	TRBJ1-5	NA	TRBV11-1	few
TGTGCCAGCAGGGGGGACAGGAGCTCTGGGGCCAACGTCCTGACTTTC	CASRGDRSSGANVLTF	TRBJ2-6	TRBD1	TRBV27	NA
TGCAGCGTGGCCGCCAGCTACGAGCAGTACTTC	CSVAASYEQYF	TRBJ2-7	NA	TRBV29-1	few
TGCGCCAGTCGCAAGGGAGGGTCCAGGGAGGATCGCGAGCAGTACTTC	CASRKGGSREDREQYF	TRBJ2-7	TRBD2	TRBV5-1	NA
TGTGCCAGCAGCTTAGAGGGCAGGGCCGGAGAGCAGTACTTC	CASSLEGRAGEQYF	TRBJ2-7	NA	TRBV7-2	NA
TGTGCCAGCTGGGCAGGAAGCTCCTACAATGAGCAGTTCTTC	CASWAGSSYNEQFF	TRBJ2-1	NA	TRBV2	NA
TGTGCCAGCAGTCTAAAAGGGACAGGGGTTACTGAAGCTTTCTTT	CASSLKGTGVTEAFF	TRBJ1-1	TRBD1	TRBV12-3/TRBV12-4	few
TGCAGTGCTTCCGGGAGCTCCGGGCCACCAGATACGCAGTATTTT	CSASGSSGPPDTQYF	TRBJ2-3	NA	TRBV20-1	many
TGCGCCAGCAGCTTCCTGGACAGGAATTCACCCCTCCACTTT	CASSFLDRNSPLHF	TRBJ1-6	TRBD1	TRBV5-1	few
TGCAGTGCTAGTCCCGTACTAGCGGGCCAAGAGACCCAGTACTTC	CSASPVLAGQETQYF	TRBJ2-5	TRBD2	TRBV20-1	NA
TGTGCCAGCAGTTCCCAGAGATCGGGTGGCTACACCTTC	CASSSQRSGGYTF	TRBJ1-2	NA	TRBV6-6	NA
TGTGCCAGCAGTTACCTCGGACACGATAATTCACCCCTCCACTTT	CASSYLGHDNSPLHF	TRBJ1-6	NA	TRBV6-2/TRBV6-3	few
TGCAGCGGGACACAGGGGGCGGACTATGGCTACACCTTC	CSGTQGADYGYTF	TRBJ1-2	TRBD1	TRBV29-1	NA
TGTGCCGGGAGGGGAAACGGGTACGAGCAGTACTTC	CAGRGNGYEQYF	TRBJ2-7	TRBD2	TRBV30	NA
TGTGCCAGCAGTTCCCCGGGACTTAGCTCCTACGAGCAGTACTTC	CASSSPGLSSYEQYF	TRBJ2-7	NA	TRBV6-5	NA
TGTGCCAGCAGTTACGACGGGAAGGGTTATACGCAGTATTTT	CASSYDGKGYTQYF	TRBJ2-3	NA	TRBV6-2/TRBV6-3	few
TGTGCCAGCAGCGGGGGATTCTCTGGGTACACTGAAGCTTTCTTT	CASSGGFSGYTEAFF	TRBJ1-1	NA	TRBV5-5	many
TGTGCCAGCAGCCAAGGAAGGAAATCAGATACGCAGTATTTT	CASSQGRKSDTQYF	TRBJ2-3	NA	TRBV4-2	many
TGTGCCAGCAGCCTCGGGGGGGTCATGAACACTGAAGCTTTCTTT	CASSLGGVMNTEAFF	TRBJ1-1	NA	TRBV7-2	few
TGCAGTGCCACAGAAGGTACGCAGTATTTT	CSATEGTQYF	TRBJ2-3	NA	TRBV20-1	few
TGTGCCAGCAGCTTAGAAGTAGGATACTCTGGAAACACCATATATTTT	CASSLEVGYSGNTIYF	TRBJ1-3	NA	TRBV7-6	NA
TGTGCCAGCAGTCTGGGACACCAGACCTACGAGCAGTACTTC	CASSLGHQTYEQYF	TRBJ2-7	NA	TRBV12-3/TRBV12-4	NA
TGTGCCAGCAGCCCACTTCCCTTTGGGCTAGCGGGGGCGCCTTTGACCTACGAGCAGTACTTC	CASSPLPFGLAGAPLTYEQYF	TRBJ2-7	TRBD2	TRBV4-2	few